This passage covers 9 T cell receptor beta chains from one sample sequenced in a study of cytomegalovirus exposure and HLA in healthy donors (dated by TCRdb to 2015 to 2018). The library relied on the immunoSEQ multiplex PCR assay. For the multiplex PCR, a mixture combining 60 forward primers for TCR Vbeta segments and 13 reverse primers for TCR Jbeta segments was used. Imported from immuneACCESS, the table was reduced by TCRdb to in-frame sequences with V and J called. These copies leave out some clones; in studies compared against another copy, an unresolved V gene accounts for under half, and the cause of the remainder is not known. The sample records just under 150,000 clones, 80% of which are singletons. The ten most abundant clones make up roughly 2.9% of the sample. Sequenced input: PBMCs. These receptors were obtained from a woman aged 30 to 39 in good health and CMV-seronegative.

V and J are TRBV5-1 and TRBJ1-2; the D gene is possibly TRBD1 (6 bases). The CDR3 runs to 15 residues. Looked up from germline, CDR1 is SGHRS and CDR2 is YFSETQ. V lost 0 bases, J lost 4 bases, and 13 bases lay in between. The CDR3 spells CASSLEGGPVYGYTF. The CDR3 nucleotides are TGCGCCAGCAGCTTGGAAGGGGGTCCAGTCTATGGCTACACCTTC.

This sequence joins TRBV10-3 and TRBJ1-4; 7 bases fit TRBD1. Germline V gene sequence: CDR1 ENHRY, CDR2 SYGVKD. The CDR3 covers 14 residues. V shed 5 bases, J shed 3 bases, and the junction held 3 bases outside the gene matches. The CDR3 spells CAISQGGSNEKLFF. Here the CDR3 DNA reads TGTGCCATCAGTCAAGGGGGCTCTAATGAAAAACTGTTTTTT.

This clone came up once. The V and J genes are TRBV9 and TRBJ2-7, with D possibly being TRBD2 (5 bases). From germline, CDR1 is SGDLS and CDR2 YYNGEE. Trimming took off 2 bases at V and 3 bases at J, with 9 bases between the two ends. The CDR3 loop spans 13 amino acids. The CDR3 sequence: CASSVSAGYEQYF. The CDR3 region has the DNA TGTGCCAGCAGCGTTTCCGCGGGCTACGAGCAGTACTTC.

This rearrangement joins TRBV19 to TRBJ2-7; TRBD2 aligns across 10 bases. Germline V gene data show CDR1 as LNHDA and CDR2 as SQIVND (reference sequence). CDR3 length: 16 amino acids. V dropped 1 base and J dropped 6; count of bases not matched to a gene: 9. The CDR3 reads CASSIGSGGAGGEQYF. The CDR3 DNA follows: TGTGCCAGTAGTATAGGAAGCGGGGGGGCCGGAGGCGAGCAGTACTTC.

This rearrangement joins TRBV9 to TRBJ2-3; D unresolved. The V and J ends lost 2 bases and 2 bases respectively, with 12 bases between them. Germline-derived CDR1 and CDR2 are SGDLS and YYNGEE. CDR3 length: 15 amino acids. Written as DNA, the CDR3 is TGTGCCAGCAGCGTCGCAGATGGCTTCACAGATACGCAGTATTTT. Its translation: CASSVADGFTDTQYF.

This clone was seen a few times. The chain joins TRBV6-1 to TRBJ2-2, with 8 positions matching TRBD1. J gave up 6 bases and V 9 bases, and 6 bases lay outside the gene matches. In germline, CDR1 is MNHNS, CDR2 SASEGT. CDR3 length: 13 amino acids. For the CDR3, the DNA is TGTGCCAGTAGGACAGGGATGGCCGGGGAGCTGTTTTTT. Its translation: CASRTGMAGELFF.

This chain links TRBV7-2 with TRBJ2-2; 11 bases line up with TRBD1. The CDR3 extends over 18 amino acids. Looked up from germline, CDR1 is SGHTA and CDR2 is FQGNSA. The ends lost 3 bases at V and 4 bases at J; junction bases unmatched: 10. The CDR3 DNA reads TGTGCCAGCAGCTTCACCGGGACAGGGGGAGTAAGCACCGGGGAGCTGTTTTTT. Its translation: CASSFTGTGGVSTGELFF.

V and J are TRBV7-8 and TRBJ1-5; tentatively, D is TRBD1 (6 bases). CDR3 length: 18 amino acids. V shed 0 bases and J shed 0 bases, with 15 bases lying between them. Per the germline V gene, CDR1 is SGHVS and CDR2 is FQNEAQ. CDR3 residues: CASSLAATGRYSNQPQHF. The CDR3 DNA is TGTGCCAGCAGCTTAGCAGCGACAGGCCGCTATAGCAATCAGCCCCAGCATTTT.

The count of this clone is one. CDR3 sequence: CASSLSRGDEQYF. The DNA of the CDR3 is TGTGCCAGCAGCTTGTCCAGGGGTGACGAGCAGTACTTC. This chain uses TRBV7-9 with TRBJ2-7, with D possibly being TRBD1 (6 bases). V was trimmed by 3 bases and J by 5 bases, leaving 11 bases between them. The CDR3 has 13 amino acids. Germline V gene lookup returns CDR1 SEHNR and CDR2 FQNEAQ (reference sequence).